This T cell receptor beta chain appears in the sequencing data of a study of PD-L1 blockade in urothelial cancer. Whole-study context: Blood underwent analysis 3 weeks (second dose) and 6 weeks after treatment began.

CDR1 is SGHRS and CDR2 is YFSETQ in the germline V gene. The V and J ends lost 6 bases and 0 bases respectively, with 29 bases between them. The CDR3 runs 20 residues. Libraries were prepared by immunoSEQ multiplex PCR; TCRdb keeps only in-frame clonotypes and omits some of them. Counted here are about 74,000 clones, around four fifths occurring once; the ten biggest clones make up approximately 4.7%. This sequence was found in an older man with urothelial cancer. The input for sequencing was PBMCs, taken around atezolizumab (anti-PD-L1) treatment. The chain recombines TRBV5-1 with TRBJ2-3; tentative D call: TRBD2 (6 bases). Here the CDR3 DNA reads TGCGCCAGCACCCGCATGCCCCTAGCGCTCCATTCTACTAGCACAGATACGCAGTATTTT. Translated, it gives CASTRMPLALHSTSTDTQYF.